Each of the 27 T cell receptor beta chains below was sequenced from the same sample in a study of regulatory T cells in long-lasting Graves disease. Library construction for TCR beta used iRepertoire HTBI primers and Arm-PCR of CDR3 regions. TCRdb reprocessed the multiplex PCR reads via MiXCR and lists one record per CDR3 protein. Of approximately 400,000 distinct CDR3 sequences listed, 23% are singletons. Described time point: persistent/refractory GD, antithyroid drugs over 5 years with positive TRAb. PBMCs provided the RNA from which the TCR library was made. The material sequenced was peripheral blood mononuclear cells (PBMCs), taken when the disease was refractory, from a patient treated with antithyroid drugs. These TCRs come from a female donor with Graves disease.

This clonotype was observed many times. In DNA form, the CDR3 reads TGTGCCAGCAGTGATGGAGGCACTAGCGGGCCCCGCACAGATACGCAGTATTTT. Its protein is CASSDGGTSGPRTDTQYF. The V call is TRBV2, the J call TRBJ2-3; TRBD2 matches 9 bases. The length of the CDR3 is 18 residues. Germline CDR1 SNHLY, CDR2 FYNNEI. J lost 1 base, V lost 3 bases, and 11 bases had no gene match.

This clonotype was picked up one time. The chain joins TRBV10-3 to TRBJ2-1, with 14 bases aligning to TRBD2. The germline V gene encodes CDR1 ENHRY and CDR2 SYGVKD. This CDR3 contains 19 residues. The J segment lost 8 bases and the V segment lost 3 bases, leaving 15 bases of the junction unmatched. The DNA of the CDR3 is TGTGCCATCAGTGATCGGGACAGGGGGGGGACTAGCGGGAGTGATGAGCAGTTCTTC. It translates to CAISDRDRGGTSGSDEQFF.

The V gene is TRBV5-1, the J gene TRBJ1-1, with no clear D. Germline loops: CDR1 SGHRS, CDR2 YFSETQ. This CDR3 is 16 amino acids long. The V gene lost 0 bases and the J gene lost 2 bases, with 14 bases spanning the gap. This chain's CDR3 is CASSLDDTRSNTEAFF. DNA for the CDR3: TGCGCCAGCAGCTTGGACGACACTAGGAGTAACACTGAAGCTTTCTTT.

There are a few counts of this clonotype. This chain uses TRBV19 with TRBJ1-1, with TRBD1 matching over 8 bases. V lost 4 bases, J lost 1 base, and 11 bases stayed unmatched. Germline lookup yields CDR1 LNHDA and CDR2 SQIVND (reference sequence). CDR3 length: 17 residues. CDR3 nucleotide sequence: TGTGCCAGTAGTAACGACAGGGGAGGTATTTCGAACACTGAAGCTTTCTTT. It specifies CASSNDRGGISNTEAFF. The entire variable domain, with the rest obtained from reference TRBV19 and TRBJ1-1, is as follows: DGGITQSPKYLFRKEGQNVTLSCEQNLNHDAMYWYRQDPGQGLRLIYYSQIVNDFQKGDIAEGYSVSREKKESFPLTVTSAQKNPTAFYLCASSNDRGGISNTEAFFGQGTRLTVV.

CDR3 sequence reads: CASRGHEQYF. Written as DNA, the CDR3 is TGTGCCAGCAGGGGTCACGAGCAGTACTTC. This rearrangement joins TRBV5-6 to TRBJ2-7; D gene unclear. Per germline, CDR1 SGHDT and CDR2 YYEEEE. CDR3 length: 10 residues. V dropped 5 bases and J dropped 5 bases, with 5 bases sitting between them.

This clonotype was found a few times. This chain links TRBV19 with TRBJ2-5; the D gene is possibly TRBD2 (6 bases). Trimming removed 5 bases at V and 4 bases at J, with 11 bases between. CDR3 length: 13 amino acids. The germline V gene has CDR1 LNHDA and CDR2 SQIVND (reference sequence). The CDR3 loop is CASSDGGSETQYF. The CDR3 region has the DNA TGTGCCAGTAGTGATGGGGGGTCAGAGACCCAGTACTTC.

The J gene is TRBJ1-2, the V gene TRBV7-2, with D unresolved. CDR1 is SGHTA and CDR2 is FQGNSA in the germline V gene. The CDR3 loop spans 15 amino acids. Trimming took off 1 base at V and 1 base at J, with 10 bases between the two ends. CDR3 residues: CASSLETGINYGYTF. Written as DNA, the CDR3 is TGTGCCAGCAGCTTAGAAACCGGAATTAACTATGGCTACACCTTC. Full variable domain (missing parts from reference TRBV7-2 and TRBJ1-2): GAGVSQSPSNKVTEKGKDVELRCDPISGHTALYWYRQSLGQGLEFLIYFQGNSAPDKSGLPSDRFSAERTGGSVSTLTIQRTQQEDSAVYLCASSLETGINYGYTFGSGTRLTVV.

This rearrangement joins TRBV7-2 to TRBJ2-7; 9 bases are shared with TRBD2. V shed 1 base, J shed 7 bases, and the junction held 8 bases outside the gene matches. This CDR3 is 15 amino acids long. Germline assignment: CDR1 SGHTA and CDR2 FQGNSA. CDR3 nucleotides: TGTGCCAGCAGCTTAGAGTCTAGCGGGGCGACTGAGCAGTACTTC. Amino acid sequence: CASSLESSGATEQYF.

This clonotype has at least ten counts. V and J are TRBV6-1 and TRBJ1-4; 8 bases match TRBD1. CDR3 length: 14 amino acids. V shed 7 bases, J shed 5 bases, and the junction held 6 bases outside the gene matches. Germline V gives CDR1 MNHNS, CDR2 SASEGT. CDR3 coding DNA: TGTGCCAGCACCCCGGACAGGGTGAATGAAAAACTGTTTTTT. Translated: CASTPDRVNEKLFF.

This clonotype came up many times. The J gene is TRBJ2-7, the V gene TRBV7-2, with unresolved D. The CDR3 is 14 amino acids. Germline loops: CDR1 SGHTA, CDR2 FQGNSA. The V and J ends lost 4 bases and 2 bases respectively, with 12 bases between them. The CDR3 loop is CASSSDLLPYEQYF. As DNA, the CDR3 is TGTGCCAGCAGCTCTGACCTCCTTCCCTACGAGCAGTACTTC.

This clonotype was seen more than once but under ten times. The chain is built from TRBV25-1 and TRBJ1-1; tentatively, D is TRBD1 (5 bases). Germline V gives CDR1 MGHDK, CDR2 SYGVNS. V was pared by 1 base and J by 4 bases, with 10 bases between. The CDR3 runs 14 residues. In DNA form, the CDR3 reads TGTGCCAGCAGTGAATCGTCGGGGCCCACTGAAGCTTTCTTT. This codes for CASSESSGPTEAFF.

V usage is TRBV28 and J usage is TRBJ2-3, with 8 bases aligning to TRBD2. The CDR3 length is 20 residues. V shed 3 bases, J shed 3 bases, and the junction held 20 bases outside the gene matches. CDR1 MDHEN and CDR2 SYDVKM come from the germline V gene. The CDR3 region has the DNA TGTGCCAGCAGTTTCCCCCGTAGTAGCGGGATGGAATGGGGTACAGATACGCAGTATTTT. It is translated as CASSFPRSSGMEWGTDTQYF.

Only a few counts were recorded for this clonotype. The rearrangement uses TRBV20-1 and TRBJ2-7; TRBD2 aligns across 11 bases. The length of the CDR3 is 14 residues. With V trimmed by 8 bases and J by 0 bases, 6 bases remained unmatched. Germline V gene data show CDR1 as DFQATT and CDR2 as SNEGSKA (reference sequence). The CDR3 DNA follows: TGCAGTACCCTACTAGCGGGAGTCTCCTACGAGCAGTACTTC. It yields the protein CSTLLAGVSYEQYF.

This clonotype came up a few times. The chain has TRBV6-1 and TRBJ2-2; D is possibly TRBD1 (5 bases). Germline V gives CDR1 MNHNS, CDR2 SASEGT. CDR3 length: 15 residues. Deletions cut 6 bases from V and 3 bases from J, with 14 bases between. Here the CDR3 reads CASREQDRYTGELFF. DNA for the CDR3: TGTGCCAGCAGAGAACAGGACCGATACACCGGGGAGCTGTTTTTT.

The gene calls are TRBV10-3 and TRBJ1-1; no firm D call. The germline gives CDR1 ENHRY, CDR2 SYGVKD. The V and J ends lost 6 bases and 8 bases respectively, with 16 bases between them. This CDR3 comprises 13 residues. The CDR3 DNA sequence: TGTGCCATCAGGCTTCCCTACGAGGAGGAAGCTTTCTTT. It yields the protein CAIRLPYEEEAFF.

This clonotype was picked up many times. The chain employs TRBV6-2 or TRBV6-3 and TRBJ2-5, with D maybe TRBD2 (6 bases). CDR1 and CDR2 from the germline V gene are MNHEY and SVGEGT. CDR3 length: 14 residues. V lost 5 bases, J lost 5 bases, and 15 bases lay in between. The CDR3 region is CASSAGSAGETQYF. CDR3 DNA sequence: TGTGCCAGCAGTGCCGGGAGCGCTGGGGAGACCCAGTACTTC.

This clonotype was counted many times. This chain links TRBV28 with TRBJ1-2; D perhaps matches TRBD1 (6 bases). Trimming took 3 bases from V and 6 from J, leaving 14 bases between them. Germline CDR1 and CDR2: MDHEN and SYDVKM. The CDR3 extends over 14 amino acids. CDR3 protein: CASSLAQGLDGYTF. CDR3 bases: TGTGCCAGCAGTTTGGCCCAGGGGTTGGATGGCTACACCTTC.

There are many counts of this clonotype. The V call is TRBV2, the J call TRBJ1-1, with D possibly TRBD1 on 6 matching bases. Looked up from germline, CDR1 is SNHLY and CDR2 is FYNNEI. The germline V and J ends were trimmed by 4 bases and 5 bases, with 14 bases remaining between them. The CDR3 extends over 14 amino acids. CDR3 sequence reads: CASSVMQGRTEAFF. CDR3 bases: TGTGCCAGCAGTGTTATGCAGGGGCGAACTGAAGCTTTCTTT.

This clonotype has a count of ten or more. The V gene is TRBV7-8, the J gene TRBJ1-2; 9 nucleotides align to TRBD1. This CDR3 has 14 residues. CDR1 and CDR2 (germline): SGHVS, FQNEAQ. V trimming: 4 bases; J trimming: 8 bases; junction bases outside the gene matches: 8. The CDR3 protein is CASSSKGTGKGYTF. CDR3 nucleotide sequence: TGTGCCAGCAGCTCGAAAGGGACAGGGAAAGGCTACACCTTC.

The chain couples TRBV6-2 or TRBV6-3 to TRBJ1-1; D is unclear. The CDR3 extends over 14 amino acids. The germline CDR1 and CDR2 sequences are MNHEY and SVGEGT. Deletions cut 8 bases from V and 4 bases from J, with 17 bases between. CDR3 in DNA: TGTGCCAGCGAGTTGTCCAGGTTGGGCACTGAAGCTTTCTTT. Protein product: CASELSRLGTEAFF.

The DNA of the CDR3 is TGTGCCTGGAGTAACTCCCCGAGGAGAGAGACCCAGTACTTC. It encodes CAWSNSPRRETQYF. The chain joins TRBV30 to TRBJ2-5; D uncertain. Per the germline V gene, CDR1 is GTSNPN and CDR2 is SVGIG (reference sequence). Trimming removed 2 bases from V and 4 bases from J, with 14 bases in between. The CDR3 covers 14 residues.

This clonotype was counted between two and nine times. The chain recombines TRBV11-1 with TRBJ2-5; D unresolved. Germline CDR1 SGHAT, CDR2 FQDESV (reference sequence). CDR3 length equals 13 residues. The V and J ends lost 5 bases and 5 bases respectively, with 12 bases between them. In DNA form, the CDR3 reads TGTGCCAGCAGCCCTGCCGTAATTGAGACCCAGTACTTC. Its translation is CASSPAVIETQYF.

There are many counts of this clonotype. The rearrangement links TRBV30 to TRBJ1-2; D is perhaps TRBD1 (6 bases). Germline V gene lookup returns CDR1 GTSNPN and CDR2 SVGIG (reference sequence). The CDR3 extends over 15 amino acids. V gave up 7 bases and J gave up 4 bases, with 22 bases separating them. The CDR3 DNA follows: TGTGCCTTTCCAGAAATGGCAGGGGCCCCCTATGGCTACACCTTC. It yields the protein CAFPEMAGAPYGYTF. Looking up the rest from reference TRBV30 and TRBJ1-2 gives the full variable domain: SQTIHQWPATLVQPVGSPLSLECTVEGTSNPNLYWYRQAAGRGLQLLFYSVGIGQISSEVPQNLSASRPQDRQFILSSKKLLLSDSGFYLCAFPEMAGAPYGYTFGSGTRLTVV.

This clonotype was recorded many times. The chain uses TRBV12-3 or TRBV12-4 and TRBJ1-6, with TRBD1 identical over 8 bases. This CDR3 region has 13 residues. Losses at the gene ends were 10 bases for V and 7 bases for J; bases not matched to a gene: 6. This CDR3 is CATRGPGNSPLHF. CDR3 nucleotide sequence: TGTGCCACCAGGGGGCCCGGGAATTCACCCCTCCACTTT.

This clonotype was detected many times. The CDR3 nucleotides read TGCGCCAGCAGCCCTCGGACGGCCGACGGCTACACCTTC. Translating gives CASSPRTADGYTF. The chain is built from TRBV5-1 and TRBJ1-2; D gene ambiguous. The CDR3 consists of 13 residues. Trimming cost V 4 bases and J 8 bases, with 15 bases left between them. Germline V CDR1 and CDR2: SGHRS, YFSETQ.

This clonotype showed up just a few times. V and J are TRBV3-1 and TRBJ2-7, with 9 nucleotides matching TRBD2. V trimming: 2 bases; J trimming: 0 bases; junction bases outside the gene matches: 14. This CDR3 is 19 amino acids long. The germline V gene encodes CDR1 LGHDT and CDR2 YNNKEL (reference sequence). CDR3 region: CASSQRGGRAQASSYEQYF. The CDR3 DNA is TGTGCCAGCAGCCAACGTGGCGGGAGGGCCCAGGCGAGCTCCTACGAGCAGTACTTC.

This clonotype appeared a few times. The chain links TRBV20-1 to TRBJ1-3; TRBD1 matches 7 bases. J was trimmed by 2 bases and V by 4 bases; bases with no gene match: 5. Germline V gene data show CDR1 as DFQATT and CDR2 as SNEGSKA (reference sequence). There are 14 residues in the CDR3. CDR3 bases: TGCAGTGCTAACACCGGGACAGCTGGAAACACCATATATTTT. It specifies CSANTGTAGNTIYF.